This TCR beta chain derives from a study of PD-1 blockade in classical Hodgkin lymphoma. The overall study: Nivolumab was administered to patients intravenously at 3 mg/kg every 2 weeks.

The repertoire was sequenced with immunoSEQ multiplex PCR; TCRdb's copy has only in-frame clones and lacks some. The sample gives 10,000 or so clones, approximately 80% of which show up once; approximately 1.6% is in the top ten. Study observations and caveats: Whoever responded completely had baseline diversity much like that seen in newly diagnosed patients. Repertoire difference causes, possibly disease activity or prior therapy, remain undefined.

Time point specified: cycle 4 day 1 (C4D1), after 6 weeks of nivolumab. Relapse after autologous stem cell transplantation occurred in every patient, and brentuximab vedotin exposure varied. Starting with thawed PBMCs, CD4+ T cells were purified by magnetic negative selection. Regarding this clone: The antigen remains undetermined. The junction departs from germline at one end; a sequencing error may be responsible.

CDR1 and CDR2 (germline): SGHNT, YENEEA. The CDR3 contains 12 residues. The chain has TRBV11-3 and TRBJ2-2; D perhaps matches TRBD1 (6 bases). Sequenced material: CD4+ T cells from blood, taken before the fourth cycle of nivolumab. The clonotype comes from a human donor with classical Hodgkin lymphoma. The CDR3 is CASSSGQGVLFF. In DNA, the CDR3 is TGTGCCAGCAGCTCGGGACAAGGGGTGCTGTTTTTT.